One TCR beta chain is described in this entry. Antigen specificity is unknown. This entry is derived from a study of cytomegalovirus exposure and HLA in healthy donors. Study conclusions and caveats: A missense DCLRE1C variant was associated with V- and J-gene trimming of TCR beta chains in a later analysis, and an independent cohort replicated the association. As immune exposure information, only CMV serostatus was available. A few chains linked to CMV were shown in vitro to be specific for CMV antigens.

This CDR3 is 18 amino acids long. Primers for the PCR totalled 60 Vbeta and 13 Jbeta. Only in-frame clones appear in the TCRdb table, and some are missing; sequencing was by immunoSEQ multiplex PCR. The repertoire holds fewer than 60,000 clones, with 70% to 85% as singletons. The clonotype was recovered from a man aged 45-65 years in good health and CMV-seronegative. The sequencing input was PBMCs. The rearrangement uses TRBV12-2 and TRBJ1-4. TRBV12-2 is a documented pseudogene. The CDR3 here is CASRLVSRSEATNEKLFF. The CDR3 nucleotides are TGTGCAAGTCGCTTAGTTTCGAGATCTGAGGCAACTAATGAAAAACTGTTTTTT.